A selection of T cell receptor beta chains follows, all from one sample in a study of blood T cell repertoires in COVID-19. TCRdb keeps only in-frame clones here, not all; method: immunoSEQ multiplex PCR. The sample lists 60,000 or so clones, 70% to 90% occurring once. Sequencing was done on a sample of peripheral blood. These receptors came from a human donor with active COVID-19. The donor label of this sample is uncertain. CDR3s include the opening cysteine and the closing phenylalanine or tryptophan. The D gene is left open where the match is weak. Expanded clones get a size class; other rows say once, few or many, or leave the size out.

>.|TRBV9|once|TRBJ1-6
TGTGCCAGCAGCGCCCAAGGGGGGGCGGGTTCACCCCTCCACTTT
CASSAQGGAGSPLHF
>.|TRBV3-1/TRBV3-2|.|TRBJ1-1
TGTGCCAGCAGACCAGGGTTAGAAATGAACACTGAAGCTTTCTTT
CASRPGLEMNTEAFF
>.|TRBV6-6|.|TRBJ1-6
TGTGCCAGCAGCCCGAGCTCCTATAATTCACCCCTCCACTTT
CASSPSSYNSPLHF
>.|TRBV20-1|.|TRBJ2-1
TGCAGTGCTAGTGCGGGATCGGACTACAATGAGCAGTTCTTC
CSASAGSDYNEQFF
>.|TRBV2|.|TRBJ2-7
TGTGCCATCTACCTATCTGGCGGCCTCGGGGGCGAGCAGTACTTC
CAIYLSGGLGGEQYF
>.|TRBV27|.|TRBJ1-1
TGTGCCAGCAAGTCGGGGGGCACTGAAGCTTTCTTT
CASKSGGTEAFF
>TRBD2|TRBV29-1|.|TRBJ2-7
TGCAGCGTTGAAGTAACTAGCGGGAGGGCCAAGGCCGAGCAGTACTTC
CSVEVTSGRAKAEQYF
>TRBD1|TRBV9|.|TRBJ1-3
TGTGCCAGCAGCATGACAGGGGGCACTGGAAACACCATATATTTT
CASSMTGGTGNTIYF
>.|TRBV3-1/TRBV3-2|.|TRBJ2-3
TGTGCCAGCAGCCTCCGGAGCACAGATACGCAGTATTTT
CASSLRSTDTQYF
>TRBD2|TRBV5-5|once|TRBJ2-5
TGTGCCAGCAGCCGCGGACTAGCGGGGACCCAAGAGACCCAGTACTTC
CASSRGLAGTQETQYF
>.|TRBV7-2|once|TRBJ2-3
TGTGCCAGCAGCTCTCACATTTGGCCGATAAGCACAGATACGCAGTATTTT
CASSSHIWPISTDTQYF